The sequence of this T cell receptor beta chain was determined in a study of cytomegalovirus exposure and HLA in healthy donors. Primers for the PCR totalled 60 Vbeta and 13 Jbeta. Data came from immunoSEQ multiplex PCR; TCRdb stores just in-frame clones and leaves some out. The sample lists about 160,000 clones, around 80% occurring once. Overall study findings and caveats: Later examination showed HLA-associated TCR beta chains had greater clonal expansion than equally common others.

This CDR3 has 12 residues. Germline lookup yields CDR1 MNHEY and CDR2 SVGAGI. The germline V and J ends were trimmed by 6 bases and 7 bases, with 13 bases remaining between them. Notes on this clone: The target antigen is unknown.

The sample comprised PBMCs. The gene calls are TRBV6-5 and TRBJ2-7, with TRBD2 as a possible D gene (5 bases). This TCR was recovered from a male donor in good health and CMV-seropositive. CDR3 sequence (DNA): TGTGCCAGCAGATCCGGGGTGGGGGAGCAGTACTTC. Its protein is CASRSGVGEQYF.